Following are 27 T cell receptor beta chains from one sample sequenced in a study of Graves' ophthalmopathy and Graves' hyperthyroidism (dated by TCRdb to the late 2010s). Sequencing was performed on an Illumina HiSeq 2000. For repertoire sequencing, TCR beta CDR3 regions were amplified from RNA transcripts. HTBI primers and the Qiagen OneStep RT-PCR kit were used in a first-round RT-PCR, which was followed by a second-round multiplex PCR, size selection and purification. TCRdb handled the public reads itself, with Q25 trimming in fastp and clone calling in MiXCR, and kept productive beta chains. Each entry is one CDR3 protein sequence, shown with its most common DNA and genes. This sample comprises 620,000 or so distinct CDR3 sequences, about a fifth of them detected only once. The ten largest clones represent around 6.5% of the sample. The specimen was peripheral blood. These receptors were collected from a woman between 18 and 29 years old with stable Graves' hyperthyroidism. Some clones in this sample may be carry-over from other donors' samples. Donor details come from another sample of the same person, matched by shared clones.

This clonotype was seen more than once but under ten times. CDR3 coding DNA: TGCAGTGCTAGGAAGGTCCAGGGCAATCAGCCCCAGCATTTT. Translated, it gives CSARKVQGNQPQHF. The chain joins TRBV20-1 to TRBJ1-5, with no clear D. V was shortened by 3 bases and J by 2 bases, with 11 bases between the two germline ends. The germline V gene encodes CDR1 DFQATT and CDR2 SNEGSKA (reference sequence). The CDR3 is 14 residues long.

Concerning this clonotype: Given a much more abundant clone one base away, this may be a read error. This chain joins TRBV11-2 and TRBJ2-7; possible D gene TRBD1, 6 bases. Germline values: CDR1 SGHAT, CDR2 FQNNGV. The germline V and J ends were trimmed by 2 bases and 2 bases, with 16 bases remaining between them. This CDR3 is 16 amino acids long. CDR3 DNA: TGTGCCAGCAGCTTAAGGTTCCAGGGGAGCGCCTACGAGCAGTACTTC. It specifies CASSLRFQGSAYEQYF.

This chain connects TRBV18 to TRBJ2-2; D gene unclear. CDR3 length: 16 residues. From germline, CDR1 is KGHSH and CDR2 LQKENI. Trimming took 0 bases from V and 1 from J, leaving 9 bases between them. For the CDR3, the DNA is TGTGCCAGCTCACCACCGGGCAGATTGAACACCGGGGAGCTGTTTTTT. As protein: CASSPPGRLNTGELFF.

Concerning this clonotype: A read error is likely, as this CDR3 ends without the conserved phenylalanine or tryptophan. V and J are TRBV6-2 or TRBV6-3 and TRBJ2-3; D unclear. V lost 5 bases, J lost 8 bases, and 14 bases lay in between. Germline V CDR1 and CDR2: MNHEY, SVGEGT. CDR3 length: 13 residues. The chain's CDR3 is CASSASEPGTQYC. Here the CDR3 DNA reads TGTGCCAGCAGTGCGAGCGAGCCGGGTACGCAGTATTGT.

The V call is TRBV5-1, the J call TRBJ1-1; no firm D call. The germline V gene has CDR1 SGHRS and CDR2 YFSETQ. V was pared by 0 bases and J by 1 base, with 7 bases between. The CDR3 is made up of 14 amino acids. This CDR3 is CASSLDLENTEAFF. DNA of the CDR3: TGCGCCAGCAGCTTGGATTTGGAGAACACTGAAGCTTTCTTT.

DNA of the CDR3: TGTGCCAGCAGTCCTAGTAGGGTGAACACTGAAGCTTTCTTT. This encodes CASSPSRVNTEAFF. The V and J genes are TRBV12-3 or TRBV12-4 and TRBJ1-1; D is undetermined. Trimming pared 5 bases from V and 0 bases from J, leaving 10 bases between. This CDR3 region has 14 residues.

This clonotype came up many times. The CDR3 region is CSARGARLAKNIQYF. CDR3 bases: TGCAGTGCTAGAGGGGCCCGCCTAGCCAAAAACATTCAGTACTTC. The rearrangement links TRBV20-1 to TRBJ2-4, with D unclear. V was trimmed by 1 base and J by 0 bases, leaving 10 bases between them. Germline V gene data show CDR1 as DFQATT and CDR2 as SNEGSKA (reference sequence). The CDR3 totals 15 residues.

V usage is TRBV5-1 and J usage is TRBJ2-7, with D perhaps assigned TRBD1 or TRBD2 (5 bases each). The CDR3 is made up of 16 amino acids. Germline lookup yields CDR1 SGHRS and CDR2 YFSETQ. The ends were cut back, 0 bases at V and 2 bases at J, with 15 bases in the middle. For the CDR3, the DNA is TGCGCCAGCAGCTTGGCTAGTCGGGTGGGACCCTACGAGCAGTACTTC. This sequence encodes CASSLASRVGPYEQYF.

Ten or more counts support this clonotype. The chain couples TRBV6-1 to TRBJ2-6; no clear D gene. The CDR3 length is 14 residues. V lost 10 bases to trimming and J lost 4 bases, with 14 bases between them. The V gene's germline CDR1 is MNHNS and CDR2 SASEGT. Here the CDR3 DNA reads TGTGCCATCCGGACCGGTGTGGGGGCCAACGTCCTGACTTTC. Encoded protein: CAIRTGVGANVLTF.

The V call is TRBV9, the J call TRBJ2-2; TRBD1 matches at 7 bases. The ends lost 0 bases at V and 4 bases at J; junction bases unmatched: 15. The CDR3 is 19 amino acids. The germline CDR1 and CDR2 sequences are SGDLS and YYNGEE. The CDR3 nucleotides are TGTGCCAGCAGCGTAGCTAACCCGTTCCAGGGGGAGTTCACCGGGGAGCTGTTTTTT. This encodes CASSVANPFQGEFTGELFF.

There are many counts of this clonotype. This sequence joins TRBV20-1 and TRBJ2-5; the match to TRBD2 covers 7 bases. The CDR3 extends over 12 amino acids. V shed 5 bases, J shed 4 bases, and the junction held 4 bases outside the gene matches. Looked up from germline, CDR1 is DFQATT and CDR2 is SNEGSKA (reference sequence). DNA of the CDR3: TGCAGTGCTGCCGGCGGGGGAGAGACCCAGTACTTC. Translated: CSAAGGGETQYF.

This clonotype appeared many times. This chain joins TRBV27 and TRBJ2-7; a weak D match, TRBD1 (5 bases). V was clipped by 1 base and J by 5 bases, with 18 bases between them. Germline CDR1 and CDR2: MNHEY and SMNVEV (reference sequence). This CDR3 contains 16 residues. The CDR3 DNA follows: TGTGCCAGCAGTTTATTCCGACAGCAACTTCCTAACGAGCAGTACTTC. Amino acid sequence: CASSLFRQQLPNEQYF.

This rearrangement joins TRBV5-1 to TRBJ1-5; tentatively, D is TRBD1 (6 bases). The germline V gene has CDR1 SGHRS and CDR2 YFSETQ. The CDR3 is 16 residues long. The ends were cut back, 1 base at V and 1 base at J, with 12 bases in the middle. CDR3 amino acids: CASSLLGGESNQPQHF. The CDR3 DNA follows: TGCGCCAGCAGCTTGTTAGGGGGGGAAAGCAATCAGCCCCAGCATTTT.

This clonotype came up many times. The chain is built from TRBV7-2 and TRBJ2-5, with 8 bases aligning to TRBD2. J was trimmed by 2 bases and V by 5 bases; bases with no gene match: 7. The germline CDR1 and CDR2 sequences are SGHTA and FQGNSA. The CDR3 is 15 amino acids. The CDR3 region has the DNA TGTGCCAGCAGCCTTTCGGGACTAGATCAAGAGACCCAGTACTTC. Residues: CASSLSGLDQETQYF.

On this clonotype itself: A clone one base away is much larger, so this may be a read error. The V and J genes are TRBV7-9 and TRBJ1-1; D uncertain. The CDR3 is made up of 12 amino acids. Germline-derived CDR1 and CDR2 are SEHNR and FQNEAQ (reference sequence). V was cut by 1 base and J by 8 bases, with 8 bases left in between. The CDR3 nucleotides read TGTGCCAGCAGCTTAGGTGGGTGGGAAGCTTTCTTT. This encodes CASSLGGWEAFF.

In its sample, this clonotype was seen many times. J is TRBJ2-5 and V is TRBV2, with 8 bases that match TRBD1. This CDR3 has 13 residues. CDR1 is SNHLY and CDR2 is FYNNEI in the germline V gene. The J segment lost 4 bases and the V segment lost 4 bases, leaving 2 bases of the junction unmatched. The CDR3 spells CASSGQGIETQYF. The CDR3 DNA reads as TGTGCCAGCAGTGGACAGGGGATAGAGACCCAGTACTTC.

The table lists this clonotype with many counts. The J gene is TRBJ1-2, the V gene TRBV5-1; 9 bases align to TRBD1. CDR1 is SGHRS, CDR2 YFSETQ, per germline. The CDR3 totals 14 residues. J was trimmed by 8 bases and V by 3 bases; bases with no gene match: 8. CDR3: CASSSGQGLRGYTF. CDR3 in DNA: TGCGCCAGCAGCTCCGGACAGGGGCTGCGAGGCTACACCTTC.

The chain links TRBV12-3 or TRBV12-4 to TRBJ2-2; TRBD2 aligns across 9 bases. This CDR3 region has 15 residues. With 6 bases clipped from V and 1 base from J, the junction kept 3 bases outside the gene matches. DNA for the CDR3: TGTGCCAGCAGGGCTAGCGGGGAGAACACCGGGGAGCTGTTTTTT. Its protein product is CASRASGENTGELFF.

This clonotype was found many times. This chain links TRBV11-2 with TRBJ2-7; D gene uncertain. This CDR3 spans 14 amino acids. V was trimmed by 0 bases and J by 0 bases, leaving 6 bases between them. Germline V gene data show CDR1 as SGHAT and CDR2 as FQNNGV. The CDR3 nucleotides are TGTGCCAGCAGCTTAGACGGTAACTCCTACGAGCAGTACTTC. It yields the protein CASSLDGNSYEQYF.

A few counts support this clonotype. The DNA is omitted, as the CDR3 cannot be located on it reliably, and the CDR3 follows TCRdb's listing. V usage is TRBV27 and J usage is TRBJ1-1; the DNA was not compared with TRBD1, the D call given in the table. Germline V gives CDR1 MNHEY, CDR2 SMNVEV (reference sequence). The CDR3 numbers 15 amino acids, ends counted. The CDR3 loop is CASSSSDRMNTEAFF.

This clonotype was observed at least ten times. The chain recombines TRBV6-2 or TRBV6-3 with TRBJ1-5; D remains ambiguous. The CDR3 loop spans 16 amino acids. CDR1 and CDR2 (germline): MNHEY, SVGEGT. The V end was cut by 6 bases, the J end by 0 bases, with 15 bases between. The CDR3 region has the DNA TGTGCCAGCAGAAGGGAGACGGATTATAGCAATCAGCCCCAGCATTTT. Translating gives CASRRETDYSNQPQHF.

This chain connects TRBV2 to TRBJ2-7; 10 bases align to TRBD2. Germline CDR1 SNHLY, CDR2 FYNNEI. The J segment lost 4 bases and the V segment lost 2 bases, leaving 8 bases of the junction unmatched. This CDR3 spans 16 amino acids. CDR3 residues: CASSERSASGRYEQYF. The CDR3 DNA reads TGTGCCAGCAGTGAACGGTCGGCTAGCGGGAGATACGAGCAGTACTTC.

The chain carries TRBV5-1 and TRBJ2-5, with 13 nucleotides matching TRBD2. The ends lost 5 bases at V and 2 bases at J; junction bases unmatched: 6. The length of the CDR3 is 16 residues. Germline CDR1 reads SGHRS; CDR2 reads YFSETQ. The CDR3 DNA reads as TGCGCCAGCAGATTGACTAGCGGGGGGACACAAGAGACCCAGTACTTC. This translates into CASRLTSGGTQETQYF.

This clonotype was found many times. The chain uses TRBV5-1 and TRBJ1-3; 8 bases fit TRBD1. Losses at the gene ends were 2 bases for V and 0 bases for J; bases not matched to a gene: 1. CDR1 and CDR2 (germline): SGHRS, YFSETQ. CDR3 size: 15 residues. This chain's CDR3 is CASSFTGGSGNTIYF. CDR3 nucleotide sequence: TGCGCCAGCAGCTTTACAGGGGGCTCTGGAAACACCATATATTTT.

The rearrangement uses TRBV28 and TRBJ1-1; D not resolved. Germline V gives CDR1 MDHEN, CDR2 SYDVKM. The CDR3 is 14 amino acids. Trimming shortened V by 3 bases and J by 0 bases, and 8 bases separated the two germline ends. Here the CDR3 DNA reads TGTGCCAGCAGTTTGGTCACCATGAACACTGAAGCTTTCTTT. The encoded protein is CASSLVTMNTEAFF.

This clonotype was seen once. The chain combines TRBV6-1 with TRBJ1-1; D not certain. V lost 7 bases, J lost 3 bases, and 12 bases lay in between. Germline V gives CDR1 MNHNS, CDR2 SASEGT. CDR3 length: 13 residues. CDR3 in amino acids: CASMDRVDTEAFF. The CDR3 DNA sequence: TGTGCCAGCATGGACCGAGTGGACACTGAAGCTTTCTTT.

V is TRBV20-1 and J is TRBJ2-7; D not certain. The CDR3 spans 11 residues. Trimming removed 1 base from V and 7 bases from J, with 8 bases in between. CDR1 is DFQATT and CDR2 is SNEGSKA in the germline V gene (reference sequence). In DNA form, the CDR3 reads TGCAGTGCTAGAGCCCCCGGGGAGCAGTACTTC. It codes for CSARAPGEQYF.